The source of this TCR beta chain is a study of blood T cell repertoires in COVID-19. About the research overall: Donors in the United States, Italy and Spain gave samples during acute or convalescent COVID-19.

This CDR3 is built from 13 residues. The method was immunoSEQ multiplex PCR; TCRdb's version includes in-frame clones alone and lacks a portion of them. The sample holds 250,000 to 350,000 clones, approximately 85% seen once. The receptor comes from a woman aged 25 to 39 who had recovered from COVID-19. The genes are TRBV21-1 and TRBJ1-1. TRBV21-1 is deemed a pseudogene. What was sequenced was PBMCs or T cells enriched from blood (not recorded which). Here the CDR3 reads CAPPWGGNTEAFF. CDR3 nucleotide sequence: TGTGCCCCCCCCTGGGGGGGTAACACTGAAGCTTTCTTT.